This T cell receptor beta chain was identified during a study of cytomegalovirus exposure and HLA in healthy donors. Study-level points and caveats: With further analysis later on, most CMV-associated TCR beta chains appeared HLA-restricted.

Use of 60 Vbeta and 13 Jbeta primers characterized the PCR. Using immunoSEQ multiplex PCR, the repertoire was profiled, and TCRdb retains in-frame clones only, with some absent. Here the sample spans about 150,000 clones, approximately 9% being singletons. Worth noting for this clone: No antigen is known for it.

V gave up 5 bases and J gave up 5 bases, with 5 bases separating them. CDR3 length equals 11 residues. CDR1 and CDR2 from the germline V gene are SGHTA and FQGNSA. Likely unrecorded immune exposures existed in these nominally healthy donors. The chain joins TRBV7-2 to TRBJ2-3; unclear D gene. Input material: PBMCs. The origin of this receptor is a woman between 35 and 50 years old in good health and CMV-seropositive. For the CDR3, the DNA is TGTGCCAGCAGCGCCAGAGATACGCAGTATTTT. Amino acid sequence: CASSARDTQYF.